A selection of T cell receptor beta chains follows, all from one sample in a study of control samples from healthy donors and cancer patients. Profiled with immunoSEQ multiplex PCR; TCRdb holds only in-frame clones, not every one. The table includes about 92,000 clones, around 82% detected once. Sample: blood. All receptors come from a woman aged 55 to 70 in good health. CDR3s include the opening cysteine and the closing phenylalanine or tryptophan. The D gene is left open where the match is weak. Only part of the rows carry a size: once, few, many, or a class if the clone is expanded.

v_call	d_call	clone_size	j_call	cdr3_aa	cdr3_nt
TRBV11-2	TRBD1	.	TRBJ1-1	CASSRNRGGTEAFF	TGTGCCAGCAGCCGCAACAGGGGAGGCACTGAAGCTTTCTTT
TRBV4-3	TRBD2	.	TRBJ2-1	CASSQERGLAGNEQFF	TGCGCCAGCAGCCAAGAGAGGGGACTAGCGGGCAATGAGCAGTTCTTC
TRBV4-1	.	many	TRBJ1-1	CASSQEGRNTEAFF	TGCGCCAGCAGCCAAGAGGGGAGGAACACTGAAGCTTTCTTT
TRBV2	.	.	TRBJ2-3	CASSPRLWAEDTQYF	TGTGCCAGCAGTCCAAGGTTATGGGCTGAGGATACGCAGTATTTT
TRBV5-4	.	.	TRBJ1-3	CASSLFGGGGNTIYF	TGTGCCAGCAGCTTGTTTGGGGGCGGAGGAAACACCATATATTTT
TRBV1	.	.	TRBJ1-6	CTSSQARAGGSPLHF	TGCACCAGCAGCCAAGCCAGGGCCGGGGGTTCACCCCTCCACTTT
TRBV27	.	.	TRBJ2-5	CASSFVGGQETQYF	TGTGCCAGCAGTTTTGTTGGGGGGCAAGAGACCCAGTACTTC
TRBV16	.	.	TRBJ2-5	CASSESTRGGETQYF	TGTGCCAGCAGCGAGTCCACCAGGGGTGGAGAGACCCAGTACTTC
TRBV14	.	.	TRBJ1-2	CASSQEQGGLANYGYTF	TGTGCCAGCAGCCAAGAGCAAGGAGGGTTAGCTAACTATGGCTACACCTTC
TRBV18	TRBD1	once	TRBJ2-3	CASSQQGGTDTQYF	TGTGCCAGCTCACAACAGGGGGGCACAGATACGCAGTATTTT
TRBV10-3	.	.	TRBJ1-2	CAISESIGDGYTF	TGTGCCATCAGTGAGTCGATAGGGGATGGCTACACCTTC
TRBV10-1	.	.	TRBJ2-1	CASSAPGYNEQFF	TGCGCCAGCAGTGCTCCTGGATACAATGAGCAGTTCTTC
TRBV7-2	.	.	TRBJ2-7	CASSLGGTGAYEQYF	TGTGCCAGCAGCTTAGGGGGTACGGGGGCCTACGAGCAGTACTTC
TRBV15	.	.	TRBJ1-2	CATSRDRGSWGYTF	TGTGCCACCAGCAGAGATCGCGGCTCCTGGGGCTACACCTTC
TRBV14	.	.	TRBJ1-2	CASSQDRRWGYTF	TGTGCCAGCAGCCAAGATAGGAGATGGGGCTACACCTTC
TRBV27	.	.	TRBJ1-2	CASSVQGRGGYTF	TGTGCCAGCAGCGTTCAGGGGAGGGGAGGCTACACCTTC
TRBV5-1	TRBD1	.	TRBJ1-6	CASSLTGDNNSPLHF	TGCGCCAGCAGCTTGACAGGGGATAACAATTCACCCCTCCACTTT
TRBV5-5	.	.	TRBJ1-1	CASSPRAPEAFF	TGTGCCAGCAGCCCACGGGCCCCCGAAGCTTTCTTT
TRBV27	.	.	TRBJ2-4	CASSLSFGQKNIQYF	TGTGCCAGCAGTTTATCGTTTGGGCAGAAAAACATTCAGTACTTC
TRBV27	.	.	TRBJ1-4	CASSLIPTGREKLFF	TGTGCCAGCAGTTTAATCCCGACAGGCCGGGAAAAACTGTTTTTT
TRBV5-5	TRBD1	once	TRBJ2-7	CASSFTGGAAYEQYF	TGTGCCAGCAGCTTTACAGGGGGCGCAGCGTACGAGCAGTACTTC
TRBV10-1	.	few	TRBJ1-1	CASSEHRRGTEAFF	TGCGCCAGCAGTGAGCACCGGCGGGGCACTGAAGCTTTCTTT
TRBV5-1	TRBD2	few	TRBJ2-5	CASSLSPQRGGPQTQYF	TGCGCCAGCAGCTTGTCCCCCCAGCGGGGGGGCCCTCAGACCCAGTACTTC
TRBV5-4	TRBD2	.	TRBJ2-1	CASSSGTSGNNEQFF	TGTGCCAGCAGCTCCGGGACTAGCGGAAACAATGAGCAGTTCTTC
TRBV30	.	.	TRBJ1-4	CAWKNNEKLFF	TGTGCCTGGAAGAATAATGAAAAACTGTTTTTT
TRBV29-1	.	once	TRBJ2-5	CSVEEVVETQYF	TGCAGCGTTGAAGAAGTTGTCGAGACCCAGTACTTC